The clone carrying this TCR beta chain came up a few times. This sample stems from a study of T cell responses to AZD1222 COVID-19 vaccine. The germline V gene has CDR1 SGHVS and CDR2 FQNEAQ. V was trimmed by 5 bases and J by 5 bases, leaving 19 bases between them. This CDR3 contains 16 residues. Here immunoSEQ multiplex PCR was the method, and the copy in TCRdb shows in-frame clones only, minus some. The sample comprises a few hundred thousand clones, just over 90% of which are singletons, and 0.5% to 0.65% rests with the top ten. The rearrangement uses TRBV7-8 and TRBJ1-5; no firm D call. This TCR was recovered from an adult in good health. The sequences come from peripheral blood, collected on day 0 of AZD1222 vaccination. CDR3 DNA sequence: TGTGCCAGCAGCCCTCTTAGTTTCCCCCGGGATCAGCCCCAGCATTTT. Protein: CASSPLSFPRDQPQHF.